Following are 17 T cell receptor beta chains from one sample sequenced in a study of early T cells in non-severe SARS-CoV-2 infection. MiXCR, applied by TCRdb to the 5' RACE reads, yields one record per CDR3 protein. This table has some 75,000 distinct CDR3 sequences, approximately 13% appearing once. The sequenced material came from whole blood. The receptor source for this set is an adult who was a healthcare worker with PCR-confirmed SARS-CoV-2 infection or an uninfected control (not recorded which).

This clonotype was seen many times. V is TRBV7-8 and J is TRBJ2-1, with D tentatively TRBD2 (6 bases). CDR1 SGHVS and CDR2 FQNEAQ come from the germline V gene. The CDR3 covers 16 residues. The V end lost 2 bases, the J end lost 6 bases, and 17 bases lay between the germline ends. CDR3 coding DNA: TGTGCCAGCAGCTTAACGGGTCTAGCGAGGACCAATGAGCAGTTCTTC. This translates into CASSLTGLARTNEQFF.

This clonotype was detected ten times or more. The chain carries TRBV9 and TRBJ2-7, with D perhaps TRBD1 (6 bases). CDR3 length equals 14 residues. Germline CDR1 SGDLS, CDR2 YYNGEE. Trimming took off 4 bases at V and 2 bases at J, with 13 bases between the two ends. The CDR3 DNA sequence: TGTGCCAGCAGCCCCGCCGGGGACACCTACGAGCAGTACTTC. This encodes CASSPAGDTYEQYF.

This clonotype occurred a few times. The chain has TRBV5-1 and TRBJ2-1; no definite D call. The CDR3 runs to 15 residues. Germline V gene data show CDR1 as SGHRS and CDR2 as YFSETQ. V lost 0 bases and J 2 bases, leaving 9 bases between the germline ends. The CDR3 sequence: CASSLELIPYNEQFF. The CDR3 DNA reads as TGCGCCAGCAGCTTGGAACTCATCCCCTACAATGAGCAGTTCTTC.

The chain joins TRBV10-3 to TRBJ1-5; D may be TRBD1 (5 bases). Germline values: CDR1 ENHRY, CDR2 SYGVKD. V was shortened by 0 bases and J by 7 bases, with 16 bases between the two germline ends. This CDR3 contains 16 residues. As DNA, the CDR3 is TGTGCCATCAGTGAGTCGATGGGACCCGGGGAACAGCCCCAGCATTTT. Amino acids: CAISESMGPGEQPQHF.

V usage is TRBV7-8 and J usage is TRBJ2-3; D is unresolved. Trimming took 2 bases from V and 0 from J, leaving 21 bases between them. This CDR3 region has 19 residues. The germline CDR1 and CDR2 sequences are SGHVS and FQNEAQ. The CDR3 DNA reads TGTGCCAGCAGCTTAACGGAAGTTGTCGGGTTTTTTAGCACAGATACGCAGTATTTT. This gives the protein CASSLTEVVGFFSTDTQYF.

This chain joins TRBV9 and TRBJ2-1, with D tentatively TRBD1 (6 bases). In germline, CDR1 is SGDLS, CDR2 YYNGEE. V shed 3 bases and J shed 3 bases, with 13 bases lying between them. CDR3 length equals 15 residues. The DNA for the CDR3 is TGTGCCAGCAGCGCGCGGACAGATTTCTACAATGAGCAGTTCTTC. Residues: CASSARTDFYNEQFF.

The chain has TRBV14 and TRBJ2-2; no definite D call. Deletions cut 4 bases from V and 6 bases from J, with 12 bases between. This CDR3 is 14 amino acids long. The germline V gene has CDR1 SGHDN and CDR2 FVKESK. As DNA, the CDR3 is TGTGCCAGCAGCCGAACCTACCCCTCCGGGGAGCTGTTTTTT. It codes for CASSRTYPSGELFF. Full variable domain (outside the CDR3, taken from reference TRBV14 and TRBJ2-2): EAGVTQFPSHSVIEKGQTVTLRCDPISGHDNLYWYRRVMGKEIKFLLHFVKESKQDESGMPNNRFLAERTGGTYSTLKVQPAELEDSGVYFCASSRTYPSGELFFGEGSRLTVL.

The rearrangement uses TRBV12-3 or TRBV12-4 and TRBJ2-3; tentative D call: TRBD2 (6 bases). V shed 6 bases and J shed 1 base, with 17 bases lying between them. The CDR3 sequence is 16 residues long. The CDR3 region is CASSRAGGSGTDTQYF. In DNA, the CDR3 is TGTGCCAGCAGCCGGGCCGGGGGAAGTGGCACAGATACGCAGTATTTT.

This clonotype has at least ten counts. This chain links TRBV29-1 with TRBJ2-1; D is unclear. Per germline, CDR1 SQVTM and CDR2 ANQGSEA. This CDR3 contains 13 residues. V shed 3 bases and J shed 5 bases, with 11 bases lying between them. CDR3: CSVDHRAHNEQFF. For the CDR3, the DNA is TGCAGCGTTGACCACCGGGCCCACAATGAGCAGTTCTTC.

This clonotype has a count of ten or more. J is TRBJ2-3 and V is TRBV2; 8 nucleotides agree with TRBD1. Per germline, CDR1 SNHLY and CDR2 FYNNEI. V was pared by 9 bases and J by 0 bases, with 5 bases of the junction left unmatched. This CDR3 comprises 14 residues. The CDR3 protein is CARRDRPSTDTQYF. The DNA for the CDR3 is TGTGCCAGGAGGGACAGGCCTAGCACAGATACGCAGTATTTT.

Ten or more counts support this clonotype. This chain links TRBV11-2 with TRBJ2-5; weak D call: TRBD2 (5 bases). Germline V CDR1 and CDR2: SGHAT, FQNNGV. The CDR3 runs to 15 residues. Trimming removed 5 bases from V and 2 bases from J, with 15 bases in between. The CDR3 here is CASSTWTEAQETQYF. CDR3 sequence (DNA): TGTGCCAGCAGCACGTGGACGGAGGCTCAAGAGACCCAGTACTTC.

This clonotype was found a few times. The gene calls are TRBV6-6 and TRBJ1-3; the D is unclear. Trimming pared 7 bases from V and 0 bases from J, leaving 7 bases between. There are 13 residues in the CDR3. Germline V CDR1 and CDR2: MNHNY, SVGAGI (reference sequence). CDR3 in amino acids: CASTVNSGNTIYF. The CDR3 DNA reads as TGTGCCAGCACGGTAAACTCTGGAAACACCATATATTTT.

This clonotype has just a few counts. V usage is TRBV11-1 and J usage is TRBJ2-1; 12 bases align to TRBD1. This CDR3 comprises 17 residues. V lost 0 bases to trimming and J lost 4 bases; unmatched junction nucleotides: 4. Per the germline V gene, CDR1 is SGHAT and CDR2 is FQDESV (reference sequence). The CDR3 region is CASSLAGQGASYNEQFF. The CDR3 DNA reads as TGTGCCAGCAGCTTAGCGGGACAGGGGGCATCATACAATGAGCAGTTCTTC. Filled out from reference TRBV11-1 and TRBJ2-1, the complete variable domain reads EAEVAQSPRYKITEKSQAVAFWCDPISGHATLYWYRQILGQGPELLVQFQDESVVDDSQLPKDRFSAERLKGVDSTLKIQPAELGDSAMYLCASSLAGQGASYNEQFFGPGTRLTVL.

On this clonotype: It may be a read error: a sequence one base away is much more abundant. This rearrangement joins TRBV5-1 to TRBJ2-4; 9 positions agree with TRBD1. Trimming at V came to 4 bases and at J to 8 bases, leaving 7 bases not matched to a gene. This CDR3 has 14 amino acids. Germline assignment: CDR1 SGHRS and CDR2 YFSETQ. The CDR3 is CASSTAGQGYIQYF. As DNA, the CDR3 is TGCGCCAGCAGCACGGCGGGACAGGGATACATTCAGTACTTC.

This clonotype was observed a handful of times. The rearrangement links TRBV2 to TRBJ2-2, with unresolved D. V lost 1 base and J 4 bases, leaving 4 bases between the germline ends. The germline V gene encodes CDR1 SNHLY and CDR2 FYNNEI. The CDR3 sequence is 13 residues long. This CDR3 reads CASSEGSTGELFF. CDR3 in DNA: TGTGCCAGCAGTGAAGGGTCCACCGGGGAGCTGTTTTTT.

The CDR3 is CASRSGGLAKETQYF. DNA for the CDR3: TGTGCCAGCAGGTCCGGGGGACTAGCGAAAGAGACCCAGTACTTC. V and J are TRBV28 and TRBJ2-5; TRBD2 matches 10 bases. V trimming: 6 bases; J trimming: 3 bases; junction bases outside the gene matches: 7. Germline V gene data show CDR1 as MDHEN and CDR2 as SYDVKM. CDR3 size: 15 residues.

In its sample, this clonotype was seen a few times. The chain has TRBV29-1 and TRBJ2-2, with TRBD1 matching 7 bases. V gave up 7 bases and J gave up 2 bases; unmatched junction bases: 4. The CDR3 loop spans 13 amino acids. Looked up from germline, CDR1 is SQVTM and CDR2 is ANQGSEA. The CDR3 DNA sequence: TGCAGCGCGGGACAGCTAAACACCGGGGAGCTGTTTTTT. It is translated as CSAGQLNTGELFF.